This is a list of T cell receptor beta chains from one sample in a study of cytomegalovirus exposure and HLA in healthy donors. The table came from immunoSEQ multiplex PCR; TCRdb's copy has only in-frame clones and leaves some out. The sample shows 150,000 to 160,000 clones, roughly 80% of them seen only once. Material for sequencing was PBMCs. The receptors shown here come from a woman in her 50s in good health and CMV-seropositive. The CDR3 runs from the conserved cysteine through the conserved F or W. Fields, in order: V gene, clone size, D gene, J gene, CDR3 protein, CDR3 DNA. The D gene is left open where the match is weak. Where a row states a size, it is once, few, many or the class of an expanded clone; other rows omit it.

V gene: TRBV28; clone size: -; D gene: -; J gene: TRBJ2-2; CDR3 protein: CASSNTGTGELFF; CDR3 DNA: TGTGCCAGCAGTAATACAGGGACCGGGGAGCTGTTTTTT
V gene: TRBV30; clone size: -; D gene: TRBD1; J gene: TRBJ1-2; CDR3 protein: CAWRGQPFDGYTF; CDR3 DNA: TGTGCCTGGAGGGGACAGCCGTTCGATGGCTACACCTTC
V gene: TRBV14; clone size: -; D gene: TRBD1; J gene: TRBJ2-3; CDR3 protein: CASSQGGLQGFLDTQYF; CDR3 DNA: TGTGCCAGCAGCCAAGGTGGATTACAGGGGTTTTTAGATACGCAGTATTTT
V gene: TRBV4-3; clone size: -; D gene: -; J gene: TRBJ2-7; CDR3 protein: CASSQDGGGHEQYF; CDR3 DNA: TGCGCCAGCAGCCAAGATGGGGGAGGCCACGAGCAGTACTTC
V gene: TRBV7-2; clone size: few; D gene: TRBD1; J gene: TRBJ1-2; CDR3 protein: CASSLGGTGRRGYTF; CDR3 DNA: TGTGCCAGCAGCTTAGGCGGGACAGGGAGACGGGGCTACACCTTC
V gene: TRBV10-1; clone size: -; D gene: TRBD1; J gene: TRBJ1-5; CDR3 protein: CASSPGDRGANQPQHF; CDR3 DNA: TGCGCCAGCAGCCCTGGAGACAGGGGGGCCAATCAGCCCCAGCATTTT
V gene: TRBV4-1; clone size: -; D gene: -; J gene: TRBJ1-1; CDR3 protein: CASSQGPAQGNTEAFF; CDR3 DNA: TGCGCCAGCAGCCAAGGCCCCGCACAGGGGAACACTGAAGCTTTCTTT
V gene: TRBV7-2; clone size: -; D gene: -; J gene: TRBJ2-1; CDR3 protein: CASSLGDNEQFF; CDR3 DNA: TGTGCCAGCAGCCTCGGGGACAATGAGCAGTTCTTC
V gene: TRBV5-1; clone size: -; D gene: -; J gene: TRBJ2-7; CDR3 protein: CASSFVMGAYEQYF; CDR3 DNA: TGCGCCAGCAGCTTCGTAATGGGAGCCTACGAGCAGTACTTC
V gene: TRBV2; clone size: -; D gene: -; J gene: TRBJ2-7; CDR3 protein: CASTEWTSSYEQYF; CDR3 DNA: TGTGCCAGCACCGAATGGACAAGTTCCTACGAGCAGTACTTC
V gene: TRBV7-8; clone size: -; D gene: -; J gene: TRBJ2-3; CDR3 protein: CASSLPREDTQYF; CDR3 DNA: TGTGCCAGCAGCTTACCCCGGGAAGATACGCAGTATTTT
V gene: TRBV5-4; clone size: -; D gene: TRBD1; J gene: TRBJ2-7; CDR3 protein: CASSSGQGYEQYF; CDR3 DNA: TGTGCCAGCAGCTCAGGACAGGGTTACGAGCAGTACTTC
V gene: TRBV27; clone size: -; D gene: -; J gene: TRBJ2-2; CDR3 protein: CASTSAGELFF; CDR3 DNA: TGTGCCAGCACTTCCGCCGGGGAGCTGTTTTTT
V gene: TRBV5-4; clone size: few; D gene: -; J gene: TRBJ1-6; CDR3 protein: CASSLVPDYNSPLHF; CDR3 DNA: TGTGCCAGCAGCTTGGTGCCAGACTATAATTCACCCCTCCACTTT
V gene: TRBV30; clone size: -; D gene: -; J gene: TRBJ1-4; CDR3 protein: CAWSVYRGLPATNEKLFF; CDR3 DNA: TGTGCCTGGAGTGTATATCGGGGACTACCGGCAACTAATGAAAAACTGTTTTTT
V gene: TRBV4-3; clone size: -; D gene: -; J gene: TRBJ2-3; CDR3 protein: CASSLQAWGLDTQYF; CDR3 DNA: TGCGCCAGCAGCCTACAGGCGTGGGGCTTGGATACGCAGTATTTT
V gene: TRBV19; clone size: -; D gene: -; J gene: TRBJ1-4; CDR3 protein: CASKPLPSNEKLFF; CDR3 DNA: TGTGCCAGTAAGCCGCTCCCCTCTAATGAAAAACTGTTTTTT
V gene: TRBV5-1; clone size: -; D gene: -; J gene: TRBJ2-5; CDR3 protein: CASSAQPGNPQETQYF; CDR3 DNA: TGCGCCAGCAGCGCGCAGCCAGGAAACCCTCAAGAGACCCAGTACTTC
V gene: TRBV19; clone size: few; D gene: TRBD1; J gene: TRBJ1-6; CDR3 protein: CASRGGLGSPLHF; CDR3 DNA: TGTGCCAGTAGAGGGGGCTTAGGGTCACCCCTCCACTTT
V gene: TRBV25-1; clone size: -; D gene: -; J gene: TRBJ2-4; CDR3 protein: CASSESRRGNIQYF; CDR3 DNA: TGTGCCAGCAGTGAATCCCGCAGGGGAAACATTCAGTACTTC
V gene: TRBV7-9; clone size: -; D gene: -; J gene: TRBJ1-1; CDR3 protein: CASSLGTEAFF; CDR3 DNA: TGTGCCAGCAGCTTGGGGACAGAAGCTTTCTTT
V gene: TRBV13; clone size: -; D gene: -; J gene: TRBJ2-3; CDR3 protein: CASSFGQLSTDTQYF; CDR3 DNA: TGTGCCAGCAGCTTCGGACAGCTTTCCACAGATACGCAGTATTTT
V gene: TRBV4-1; clone size: -; D gene: -; J gene: TRBJ2-3; CDR3 protein: CASSQEDRGNTDTQYF; CDR3 DNA: TGCGCCAGCAGCCAAGAAGATCGGGGGAACACAGATACGCAGTATTTT
V gene: TRBV13; clone size: -; D gene: -; J gene: TRBJ2-3; CDR3 protein: CASRVRNTDTQYF; CDR3 DNA: TGTGCCAGCAGAGTCAGGAACACAGATACGCAGTATTTT